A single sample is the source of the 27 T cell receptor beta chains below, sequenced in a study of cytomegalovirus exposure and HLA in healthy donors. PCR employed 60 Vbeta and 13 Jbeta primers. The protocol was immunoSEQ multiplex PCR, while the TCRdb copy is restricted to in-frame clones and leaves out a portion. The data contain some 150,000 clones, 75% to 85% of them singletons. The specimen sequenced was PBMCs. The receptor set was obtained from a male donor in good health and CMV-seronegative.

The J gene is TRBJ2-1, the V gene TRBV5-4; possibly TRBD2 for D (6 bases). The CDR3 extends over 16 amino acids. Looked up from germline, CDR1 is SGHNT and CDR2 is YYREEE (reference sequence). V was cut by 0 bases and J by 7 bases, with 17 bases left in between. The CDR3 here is CASSLGTRGLNNEQFF. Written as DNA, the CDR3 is TGTGCCAGCAGCTTGGGGACGCGGGGCTTGAATAATGAGCAGTTCTTC.

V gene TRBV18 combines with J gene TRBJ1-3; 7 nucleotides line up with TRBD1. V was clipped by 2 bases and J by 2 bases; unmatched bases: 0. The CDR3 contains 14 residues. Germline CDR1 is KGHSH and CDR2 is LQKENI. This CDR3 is CASSPGTAGNTIYF. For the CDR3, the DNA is TGTGCCAGCTCACCAGGGACAGCTGGAAACACCATATATTTT. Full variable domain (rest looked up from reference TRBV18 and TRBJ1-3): NAGVMQNPRHLVRRRGQEARLRCSPMKGHSHVYWYRQLPEEGLKFMVYLQKENIIDESGMPKERFSAEFPKEGPSILRIQQVVRGDSAAYFCASSPGTAGNTIYFGEGSWLTVV.

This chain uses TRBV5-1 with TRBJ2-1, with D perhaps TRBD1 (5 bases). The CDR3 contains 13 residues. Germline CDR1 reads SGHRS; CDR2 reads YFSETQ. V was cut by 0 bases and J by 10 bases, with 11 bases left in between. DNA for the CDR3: TGCGCCAGCAGCTTGGCTGGGGCCGAGGAGCAGTTCTTC. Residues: CASSLAGAEEQFF.

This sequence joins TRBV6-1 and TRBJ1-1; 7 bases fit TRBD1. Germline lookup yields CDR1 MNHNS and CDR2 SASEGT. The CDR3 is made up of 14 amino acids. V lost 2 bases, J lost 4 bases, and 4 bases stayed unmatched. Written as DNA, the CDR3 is TGTGCCAGCAGTGAAATCGGGACAGCCACTGAAGCTTTCTTT. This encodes CASSEIGTATEAFF.

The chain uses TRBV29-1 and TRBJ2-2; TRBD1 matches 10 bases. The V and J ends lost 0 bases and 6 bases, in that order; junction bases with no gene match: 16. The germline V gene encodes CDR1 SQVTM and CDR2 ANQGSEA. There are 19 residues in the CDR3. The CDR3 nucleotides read TGCAGCGTTGAAGAGGCCGGGACAGGGGAGGATTGGTATCCCGGGGAGCTGTTTTTT. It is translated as CSVEEAGTGEDWYPGELFF.

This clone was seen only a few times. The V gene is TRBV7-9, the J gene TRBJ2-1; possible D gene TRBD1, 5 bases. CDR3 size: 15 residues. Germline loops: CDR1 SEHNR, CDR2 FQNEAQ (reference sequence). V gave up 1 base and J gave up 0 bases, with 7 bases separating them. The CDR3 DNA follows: TGTGCCAGCAGCTTAGAGGGGTCCTCCTACAATGAGCAGTTCTTC. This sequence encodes CASSLEGSSYNEQFF.

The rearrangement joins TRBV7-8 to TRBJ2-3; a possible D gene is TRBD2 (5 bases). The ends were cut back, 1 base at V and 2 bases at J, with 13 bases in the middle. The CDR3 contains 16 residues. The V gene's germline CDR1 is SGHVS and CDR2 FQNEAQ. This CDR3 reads CASSLVRRLATDTQYF. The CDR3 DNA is TGTGCCAGCAGCTTAGTGAGGCGCCTAGCCACAGATACGCAGTATTTT.

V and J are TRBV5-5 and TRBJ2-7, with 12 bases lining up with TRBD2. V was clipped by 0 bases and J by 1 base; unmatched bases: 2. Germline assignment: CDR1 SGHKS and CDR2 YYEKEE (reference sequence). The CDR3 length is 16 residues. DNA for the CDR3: TGTGCCAGCAGCTTGGGACTAGCGGGGGCGTCCTACGAGCAGTACTTC. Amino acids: CASSLGLAGASYEQYF.

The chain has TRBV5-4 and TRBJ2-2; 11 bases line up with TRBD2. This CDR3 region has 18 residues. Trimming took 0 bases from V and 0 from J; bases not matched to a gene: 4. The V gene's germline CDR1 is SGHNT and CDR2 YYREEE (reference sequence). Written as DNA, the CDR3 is TGTGCCAGCAGCTTGGGGACTAGCGGGCTACCGAACACCGGGGAGCTGTTTTTT. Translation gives CASSLGTSGLPNTGELFF.

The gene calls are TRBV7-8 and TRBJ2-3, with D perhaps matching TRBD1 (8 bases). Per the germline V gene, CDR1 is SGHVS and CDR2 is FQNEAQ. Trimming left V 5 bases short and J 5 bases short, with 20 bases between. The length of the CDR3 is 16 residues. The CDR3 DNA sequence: TGTGCCAGCAGCCAGATACAGGGGGGGGTAAGAGATACGCAGTATTTT. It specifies CASSQIQGGVRDTQYF.

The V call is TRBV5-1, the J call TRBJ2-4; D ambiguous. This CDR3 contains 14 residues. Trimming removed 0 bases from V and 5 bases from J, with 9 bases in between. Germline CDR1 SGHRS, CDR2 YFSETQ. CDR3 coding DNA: TGCGCCAGCAGCTTGGAGCTGAGTCAAAACATTCAGTACTTC. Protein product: CASSLELSQNIQYF. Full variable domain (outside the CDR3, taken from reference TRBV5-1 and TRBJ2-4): KAGVTQTPRYLIKTRGQQVTLSCSPISGHRSVSWYQQTPGQGLQFLFEYFSETQRNKGNFPGRFSGRQFSNSRSEMNVSTLELGDSALYLCASSLELSQNIQYFGAGTRLSVL.

The CDR3 reads CASSEARAGATTYEQYF. The CDR3 coding sequence is TGTGCCAGCAGTGAAGCCAGGGCGGGGGCCACAACCTACGAGCAGTACTTC. The gene calls are TRBV2 and TRBJ2-7, with D tentatively TRBD2 (7 bases). With 0 bases removed from V and 2 bases from J, the gap between germline ends came to 17 bases. Germline values: CDR1 SNHLY, CDR2 FYNNEI. The length of the CDR3 is 17 residues.

The chain's CDR3 is CASSQGTRTHRTDTQYF. The DNA for the CDR3 is TGCGCCAGCAGCCAAGGGACTAGAACCCACCGAACAGATACGCAGTATTTT. V and J are TRBV4-3 and TRBJ2-3, with 7 bases matching TRBD2. With V trimmed by 1 base and J by 3 bases, 10 bases remained unmatched. Germline values: CDR1 LGHNA, CDR2 YSLEER. This CDR3 is built from 17 residues.

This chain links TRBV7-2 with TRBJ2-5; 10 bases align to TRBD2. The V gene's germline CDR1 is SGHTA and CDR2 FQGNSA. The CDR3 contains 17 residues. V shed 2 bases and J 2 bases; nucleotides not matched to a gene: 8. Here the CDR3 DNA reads TGTGCCAGCAGCTTAAGGCCCCTAGCGGGGGTTCAAGAGACCCAGTACTTC. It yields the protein CASSLRPLAGVQETQYF. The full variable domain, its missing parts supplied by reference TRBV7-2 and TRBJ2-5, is GAGVSQSPSNKVTEKGKDVELRCDPISGHTALYWYRQSLGQGLEFLIYFQGNSAPDKSGLPSDRFSAERTGGSVSTLTIQRTQQEDSAVYLCASSLRPLAGVQETQYFGPGTRLLVL.

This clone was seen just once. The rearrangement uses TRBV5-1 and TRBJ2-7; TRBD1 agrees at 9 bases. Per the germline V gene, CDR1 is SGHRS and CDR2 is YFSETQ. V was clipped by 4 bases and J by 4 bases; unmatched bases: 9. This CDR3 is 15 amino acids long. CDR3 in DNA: TGCGCCAGCAGCCTGCGCCGGGACAGGGCGTACGAGCAGTACTTC. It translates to CASSLRRDRAYEQYF.

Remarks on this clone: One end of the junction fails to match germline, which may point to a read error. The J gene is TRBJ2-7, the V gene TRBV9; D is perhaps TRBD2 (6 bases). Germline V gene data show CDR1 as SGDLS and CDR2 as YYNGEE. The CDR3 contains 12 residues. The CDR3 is CASSSDHPGLSF. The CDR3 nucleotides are TGTGCCAGCAGCTCCGATCACCCGGGACTTTCCTTC.

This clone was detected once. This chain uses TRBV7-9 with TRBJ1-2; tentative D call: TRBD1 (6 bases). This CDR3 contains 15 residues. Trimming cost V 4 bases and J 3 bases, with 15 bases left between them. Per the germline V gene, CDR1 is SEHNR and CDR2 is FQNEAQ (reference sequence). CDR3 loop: CASSSPGQIDYGYTF. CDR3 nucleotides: TGTGCCAGCAGCTCGCCCGGACAGATAGACTATGGCTACACCTTC.

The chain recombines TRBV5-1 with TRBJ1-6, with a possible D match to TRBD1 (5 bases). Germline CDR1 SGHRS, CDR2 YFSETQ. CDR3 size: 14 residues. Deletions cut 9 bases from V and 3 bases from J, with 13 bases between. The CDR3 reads CATSVGGYNSPLHF. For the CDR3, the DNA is TGCGCCACCAGTGTGGGGGGCTATAATTCACCCCTCCACTTT.

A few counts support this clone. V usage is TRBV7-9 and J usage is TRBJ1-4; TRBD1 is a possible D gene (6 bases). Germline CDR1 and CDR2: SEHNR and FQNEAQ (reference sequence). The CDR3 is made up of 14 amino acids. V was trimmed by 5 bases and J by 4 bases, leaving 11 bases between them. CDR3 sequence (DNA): TGTGCCAGCAGCCCGGGACACGATAATGAAAAACTGTTTTTT. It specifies CASSPGHDNEKLFF.

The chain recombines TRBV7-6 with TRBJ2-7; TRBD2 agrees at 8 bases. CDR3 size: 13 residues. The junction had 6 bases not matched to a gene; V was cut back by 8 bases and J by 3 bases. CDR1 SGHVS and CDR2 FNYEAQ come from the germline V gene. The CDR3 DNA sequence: TGTGCCAGCCGGGAGGGGGGAAACTACGAGCAGTACTTC. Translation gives CASREGGNYEQYF.

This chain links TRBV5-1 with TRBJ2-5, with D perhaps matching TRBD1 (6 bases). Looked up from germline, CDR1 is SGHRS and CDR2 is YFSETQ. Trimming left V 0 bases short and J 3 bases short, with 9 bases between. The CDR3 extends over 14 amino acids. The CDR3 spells CASSLEHREETQYF. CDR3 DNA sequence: TGCGCCAGCAGCTTGGAGCACAGGGAAGAGACCCAGTACTTC. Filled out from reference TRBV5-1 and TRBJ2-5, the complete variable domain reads KAGVTQTPRYLIKTRGQQVTLSCSPISGHRSVSWYQQTPGQGLQFLFEYFSETQRNKGNFPGRFSGRQFSNSRSEMNVSTLELGDSALYLCASSLEHREETQYFGPGTRLLVL.

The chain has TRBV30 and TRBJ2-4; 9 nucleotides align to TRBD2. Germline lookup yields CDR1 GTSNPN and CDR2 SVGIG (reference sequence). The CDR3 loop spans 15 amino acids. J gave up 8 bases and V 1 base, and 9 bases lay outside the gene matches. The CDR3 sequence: CAWSGTSAPEDIQYF. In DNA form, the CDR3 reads TGTGCCTGGAGTGGGACTAGCGCCCCTGAGGACATTCAGTACTTC.

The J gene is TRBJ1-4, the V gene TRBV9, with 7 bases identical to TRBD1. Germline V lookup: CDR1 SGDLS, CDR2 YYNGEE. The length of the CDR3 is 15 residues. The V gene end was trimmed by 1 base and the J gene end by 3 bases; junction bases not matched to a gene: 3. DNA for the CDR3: TGTGCCAGCAGCGTACAGGGGGTCCCTAATGAAAAACTGTTTTTT. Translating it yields CASSVQGVPNEKLFF. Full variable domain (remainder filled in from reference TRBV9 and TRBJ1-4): DSGVTQTPKHLITATGQRVTLRCSPRSGDLSVYWYQQSLDQGLQFLIQYYNGEERAKGNILERFSAQQFPDLHSELNLSSLELGDSALYFCASSVQGVPNEKLFFGSGTQLSVL.

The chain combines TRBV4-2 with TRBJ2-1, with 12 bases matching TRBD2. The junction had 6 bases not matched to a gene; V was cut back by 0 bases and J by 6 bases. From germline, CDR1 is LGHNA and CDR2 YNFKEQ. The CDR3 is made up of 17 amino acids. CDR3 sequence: CASSQEGLAGGFNEQFF. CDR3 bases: TGTGCCAGCAGCCAAGAAGGGCTAGCGGGGGGGTTCAATGAGCAGTTCTTC.

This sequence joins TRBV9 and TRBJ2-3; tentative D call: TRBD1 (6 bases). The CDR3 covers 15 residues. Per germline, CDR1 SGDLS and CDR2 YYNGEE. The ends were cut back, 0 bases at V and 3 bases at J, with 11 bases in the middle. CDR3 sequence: CASSVDGRGTDTQYF. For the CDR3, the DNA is TGTGCCAGCAGCGTAGATGGCAGGGGAACAGATACGCAGTATTTT.

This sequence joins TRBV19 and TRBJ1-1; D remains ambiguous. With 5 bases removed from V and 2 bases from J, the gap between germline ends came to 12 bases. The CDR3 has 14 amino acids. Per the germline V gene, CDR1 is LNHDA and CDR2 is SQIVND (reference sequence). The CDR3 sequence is CASSLNSLNTEAFF. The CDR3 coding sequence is TGTGCCAGTAGTCTAAATAGCTTAAACACTGAAGCTTTCTTT.

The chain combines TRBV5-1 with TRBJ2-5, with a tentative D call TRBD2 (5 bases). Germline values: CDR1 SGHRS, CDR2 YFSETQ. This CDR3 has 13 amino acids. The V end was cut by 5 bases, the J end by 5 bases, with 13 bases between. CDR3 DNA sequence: TGCGCCAGCAGGCGAGAGGGTTTGGAGACCCAGTACTTC. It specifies CASRREGLETQYF.